Following are 26 T cell receptor beta chains from one sample sequenced in a study of T cell responses to AZD1222 COVID-19 vaccine. Clones were sequenced by immunoSEQ multiplex PCR, and TCRdb holds only the in-frame ones, with some missing. The sample has around 100,000 clones; nearly 90% are singletons. The sequencing used peripheral blood, collected on day 0 of AZD1222 vaccination. These receptor sequences come from an adult in good health.

This chain joins TRBV11-3 and TRBJ2-1; 11 bases are shared with TRBD2. The CDR3 runs to 17 residues. The V gene's germline CDR1 is SGHNT and CDR2 YENEEA. V shed 0 bases and J 0 bases; nucleotides not matched to a gene: 1. CDR3: CASSLETSGSSYNEQFF. The CDR3 DNA reads TGTGCCAGCAGCTTAGAAACTAGCGGGAGCTCCTACAATGAGCAGTTCTTC.

The chain couples TRBV5-6 to TRBJ2-1; 9 nucleotides match TRBD2. The CDR3 has 15 amino acids. The V and J ends lost 0 bases and 6 bases, in that order; junction bases with no gene match: 4. CDR1 is SGHDT and CDR2 is YYEEEE in the germline V gene. The CDR3 nucleotides are TGTGCCAGCAGCTTGGGACTAGCGGAGCTCAATGAGCAGTTCTTC. Its translation is CASSLGLAELNEQFF.

This chain uses TRBV18 with TRBJ2-2; possibly TRBD2 for D (6 bases). Germline V gene lookup returns CDR1 KGHSH and CDR2 LQKENI. The V gene lost 1 base and the J gene lost 3 bases, with 6 bases spanning the gap. The CDR3 extends over 14 amino acids. The CDR3 nucleotides read TGTGCCAGCTCACCACGGGAGGACACCGGGGAGCTGTTTTTT. Protein: CASSPREDTGELFF.

The chain employs TRBV5-1 and TRBJ1-1; 7 nucleotides line up with TRBD1. The CDR3 contains 14 residues. CDR1 and CDR2 (germline): SGHRS, YFSETQ. With V trimmed by 5 bases and J by 10 bases, 14 bases remained unmatched. DNA for the CDR3: TGCGCCAGCAGGATGGGGACAGCCGTTAGAGGAGCTTTCTTT. This codes for CASRMGTAVRGAFF.

V usage is TRBV6-5 and J usage is TRBJ1-1; possibly TRBD1 for D (5 bases). CDR3 length: 13 residues. Germline V gene lookup returns CDR1 MNHEY and CDR2 SVGAGI. The V end lost 6 bases, the J end lost 7 bases, and 15 bases lay between the germline ends. The CDR3 sequence: CASSWGHPGEAFF. DNA of the CDR3: TGTGCCAGCAGCTGGGGCCACCCAGGTGAAGCTTTCTTT.

The rearrangement links TRBV6-2 or TRBV6-3 to TRBJ1-1, with no clear D. The CDR3 has 14 amino acids. Germline CDR1 and CDR2: MNHEY and SVGEGT. The germline V and J ends were trimmed by 2 bases and 3 bases, with 10 bases remaining between them. This CDR3 reads CASSYDDGDTEAFF. The CDR3 DNA follows: TGTGCCAGCAGTTACGACGACGGCGACACTGAAGCTTTCTTT.

The V gene is TRBV4-3, the J gene TRBJ2-5; the D is unclear. Germline V lookup: CDR1 LGHNA, CDR2 YSLEER. The CDR3 runs 16 residues. Trimming removed 0 bases from V and 1 base from J, with 12 bases in between. The CDR3 spells CASSQDRSLPQETQYF. The CDR3 DNA sequence: TGCGCCAGCAGCCAAGATCGATCCTTACCCCAAGAGACCCAGTACTTC.

This chain joins TRBV12-3 or TRBV12-4 and TRBJ1-2; D remains ambiguous. The V and J ends lost 5 bases and 4 bases respectively, with 11 bases between them. The CDR3 has 13 amino acids. CDR3 nucleotide sequence: TGTGCCAGCAGTCAACAGCTTACCTATGGCTACACCTTC. Its translation: CASSQQLTYGYTF.

The CDR3 reads CASSYGTASEAFF. CDR3 bases: TGTGCCAGCAGCTACGGGACAGCCTCAGAAGCTTTCTTT. This chain links TRBV11-3 with TRBJ1-1; 7 bases map to TRBD1. V lost 4 bases and J lost 8; bases outside the gene matches: 7. The V gene's germline CDR1 is SGHNT and CDR2 YENEEA. The CDR3 length is 13 residues.

This chain joins TRBV2 and TRBJ1-1; D not resolved. Germline CDR1 is SNHLY and CDR2 is FYNNEI. With 6 bases removed from V and 0 bases from J, the gap between germline ends came to 8 bases. This CDR3 region has 13 residues. Here the CDR3 reads CASSPLLNTEAFF. The CDR3 coding sequence is TGTGCCAGCAGCCCCCTATTGAACACTGAAGCTTTCTTT.

The chain is built from TRBV6-4 and TRBJ2-3; a possible D gene is TRBD2 (5 bases). The CDR3 is 13 residues long. Trimming pared 3 bases from V and 4 bases from J, leaving 8 bases between. Germline V gene sequence: CDR1 MRHNA, CDR2 SNTAGT. CDR3 nucleotide sequence: TGTGCCAGCAGTGAGGAGGAGGCAGATACGCAGTATTTT. Its translation: CASSEEEADTQYF.

This clone was observed a handful of times. The chain joins TRBV2 to TRBJ1-1, with D possibly matching TRBD1 (5 bases). The CDR3 loop spans 13 amino acids. Germline assignment: CDR1 SNHLY and CDR2 FYNNEI. The V end lost 4 bases, the J end lost 1 base, and 7 bases lay between the germline ends. CDR3 region: CASSAQGNTEAFF. The CDR3 DNA follows: TGTGCCAGCAGTGCCCAGGGGAACACTGAAGCTTTCTTT. Complete variable domain (other parts from reference TRBV2 and TRBJ1-1): EPEVTQTPSHQVTQMGQEVILRCVPISNHLYFYWYRQILGQKVEFLVSFYNNEISEKSEIFDDQFSVERPDGSNFTLKIRSTKLEDSAMYFCASSAQGNTEAFFGQGTRLTVV.

The V and J genes are TRBV29-1 and TRBJ1-5; a weak D match, TRBD1 (5 bases). Trimming pared 4 bases from V and 2 bases from J, leaving 9 bases between. Germline-derived CDR1 and CDR2 are SQVTM and ANQGSEA. This CDR3 contains 13 residues. The CDR3 is CSVGMGGNQPQHF. The CDR3 nucleotides read TGCAGCGTTGGAATGGGGGGCAATCAGCCCCAGCATTTT.

The chain links TRBV10-2 to TRBJ2-7; 10 bases map to TRBD2. The CDR3 runs to 15 residues. The ends lost 8 bases at V and 3 bases at J; junction bases unmatched: 10. CDR1 is WSHSY and CDR2 is SAAADI in the germline V gene. The CDR3 region is CASLSPRLAGYEQYF. The DNA for the CDR3 is TGCGCCAGCTTATCCCCCAGACTAGCGGGCTACGAGCAGTACTTC.

This clone was seen a handful of times. The chain combines TRBV20-1 with TRBJ2-3; TRBD2 agrees at 11 bases. This CDR3 comprises 15 residues. J gave up 4 bases and V 3 bases, and 6 bases lay outside the gene matches. Germline assignment: CDR1 DFQATT and CDR2 SNEGSKA (reference sequence). In DNA form, the CDR3 reads TGCAGTGCTAGTCAGGCTAGCGGGGGGCCAGATACGCAGTATTTT. It is translated as CSASQASGGPDTQYF.

The genes are TRBV2 and TRBJ2-1, with D possibly TRBD2 on 6 matching bases. Germline CDR1 and CDR2: SNHLY and FYNNEI. V was shortened by 11 bases and J by 10 bases, with 18 bases between the two germline ends. There are 12 residues in the CDR3. The CDR3 DNA follows: TGTGCCCCCAGGTGGAGGGGAGGAGAGCAGTTCTTC. As protein: CAPRWRGGEQFF.

This clone was observed a handful of times. The rearrangement uses TRBV23-1 and TRBJ1-4; 10 bases are a match to TRBD1. TRBV23-1 belongs to the ORF category, with a function that is uncertain. J lost 1 base, V lost 4 bases, and 6 bases had no gene match. This CDR3 is 17 amino acids long. CDR3 nucleotide sequence: TGCGCCAGCAGTCCGGGACAGGGGTTTGTAACTAATGAAAAACTGTTTTTT. It translates to CASSPGQGFVTNEKLFF.

V gene TRBV12-3 or TRBV12-4 combines with J gene TRBJ2-5, with 7 bases fitting TRBD1. J was trimmed by 5 bases and V by 3 bases; bases with no gene match: 0. This CDR3 has 12 residues. The CDR3 protein is CASSFRGETQYF. CDR3 nucleotide sequence: TGTGCCAGCAGTTTCAGGGGGGAGACCCAGTACTTC.

The rearrangement uses TRBV12-3 or TRBV12-4 and TRBJ1-2; 7 bases match TRBD1. After removal of 3 bases from V and 7 bases from J, the junction contained 5 bases not matched to a gene. CDR3 length: 13 residues. The CDR3 coding sequence is TGTGCCAGCAGTTTCCAGGGGGAAAGTGGCTACACCTTC. This encodes CASSFQGESGYTF.

The chain employs TRBV5-6 and TRBJ1-2; D gene uncertain. Trimming left V 3 bases short and J 3 bases short, with 6 bases between. CDR1 is SGHDT, CDR2 YYEEEE, per germline. CDR3 length: 12 amino acids. The CDR3 DNA is TGTGCCAGCAGCTATGGGGACTATGGCTACACCTTC. The encoded protein is CASSYGDYGYTF.

V gene TRBV7-3 combines with J gene TRBJ2-1; no clear D gene. Looked up from germline, CDR1 is SGHTA and CDR2 is FQGTGA. Deletions cut 6 bases from V and 7 bases from J, with 13 bases between. This CDR3 spans 13 amino acids. DNA of the CDR3: TGTGCCAGCAGTTCCGGACCCAGTAATGAGCAGTTCTTC. It codes for CASSSGPSNEQFF.

The chain carries TRBV19 and TRBJ2-7; D remains ambiguous. Looked up from germline, CDR1 is LNHDA and CDR2 is SQIVND (reference sequence). The CDR3 covers 14 residues. The V end was cut by 4 bases, the J end by 2 bases, with 12 bases between. The CDR3 DNA reads TGTGCCAGTAGTACCACAGCTTCGACCTACGAGCAGTACTTC. This sequence encodes CASSTTASTYEQYF.

This sequence joins TRBV5-6 and TRBJ1-1; no definite D call. V dropped 0 bases and J dropped 10 bases, with 10 bases sitting between them. The CDR3 runs to 12 residues. CDR1 and CDR2 (germline): SGHDT, YYEEEE. CDR3 nucleotides: TGTGCCAGCAGCTTGGGGAGGGTGGTAGCTTTCTTT. Translating it yields CASSLGRVVAFF.

The rearrangement links TRBV6-5 to TRBJ1-2; D possibly corresponds to TRBD1 (6 bases). CDR3 length: 13 amino acids. Deletions cut 2 bases from V and 5 bases from J, with 9 bases between. In germline, CDR1 is MNHEY, CDR2 SVGAGI. The CDR3 sequence: CASSYPQGYGYTF. CDR3 bases: TGTGCCAGCAGTTACCCTCAGGGGTATGGCTACACCTTC.

For the CDR3, the DNA is TGCGCCAGCAGCCTGGACAGGGGGCAAAGCCTAAACACTGAAGCTTTCTTT. This sequence encodes CASSLDRGQSLNTEAFF. This chain joins TRBV4-1 and TRBJ1-1, with 11 bases lining up with TRBD1. The CDR3 sequence is 17 residues long. Germline trimming cut 4 bases from V and 2 bases from J; bases unmatched to any gene: 9. CDR1 is MGHRA and CDR2 is YSYEKL in the germline V gene.

The chain employs TRBV12-3 or TRBV12-4 and TRBJ2-2; D is unresolved. The V gene lost 6 bases and the J gene lost 0 bases, with 5 bases spanning the gap. The CDR3 is 13 residues long. The CDR3 sequence is CASRLSNTGELFF. Here the CDR3 DNA reads TGTGCCAGCAGGTTATCGAACACCGGGGAGCTGTTTTTT.